The source of this T cell receptor (beta chain) is a study of follicular helper T cells after annual influenza vaccination. This CDR3 has 16 residues. Germline V lookup: CDR1 SGHRS, CDR2 YFSETQ. J lost 4 bases, V lost 0 bases, and 7 bases had no gene match. In its sample, this clone was seen a few times. The sample's time point: 2013-2014 season, 7 days after vaccination. Some clones are missing from TCRdb's copy, which holds only in-frame ones; the method was immunoSEQ multiplex PCR. In the table there are 9,500 to 10,000 clones, about 80% of which are singletons. Sequenced here: CXCR5- memory CD4+ T cells sorted from blood, sampled 7 days after influenza vaccination. The source of this sequence is an adult who received the influenza vaccine. The chain has TRBV5-1 and TRBJ2-1, with TRBD2 identical over 7 bases. The CDR3 loop is CASSLDQLARYNEQFF. The CDR3 DNA reads TGCGCCAGCAGCTTGGACCAACTAGCGCGGTACAATGAGCAGTTCTTC. The complete variable domain, with remaining parts taken from reference TRBV5-1 and TRBJ2-1, reads KAGVTQTPRYLIKTRGQQVTLSCSPISGHRSVSWYQQTPGQGLQFLFEYFSETQRNKGNFPGRFSGRQFSNSRSEMNVSTLELGDSALYLCASSLDQLARYNEQFFGPGTRLTVL.